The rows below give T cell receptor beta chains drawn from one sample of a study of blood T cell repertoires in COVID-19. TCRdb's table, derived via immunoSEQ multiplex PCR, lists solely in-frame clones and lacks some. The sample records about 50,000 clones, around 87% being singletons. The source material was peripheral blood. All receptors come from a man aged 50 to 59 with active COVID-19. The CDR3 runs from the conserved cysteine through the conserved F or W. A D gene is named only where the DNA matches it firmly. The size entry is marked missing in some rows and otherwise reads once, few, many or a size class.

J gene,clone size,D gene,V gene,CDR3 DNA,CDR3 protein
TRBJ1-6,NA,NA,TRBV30,TGTGCCTGGAGTGTCGGGGGAAATTCACCCCTCCACTTT,CAWSVGGNSPLHF
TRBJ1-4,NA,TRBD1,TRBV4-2,TGTGCCAGCAGCTTAGGACAGGGGGGGGATGAAAAACTGTTTTTT,CASSLGQGGDEKLFF
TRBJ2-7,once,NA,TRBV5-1,TGCGCCAGCAGCCCTGGGCGGGACTTCTCCTACGAGCAGTACTTC,CASSPGRDFSYEQYF
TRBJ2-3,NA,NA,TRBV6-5,TGTGCCAGCAGTTACGAAGCGGCCACAGATACGCAGTATTTT,CASSYEAATDTQYF
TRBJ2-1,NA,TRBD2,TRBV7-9,TGTGCCAGCAGCTTAGCGAGGCTAGCGGGCCGTATATACAATGAGCAGTTCTTC,CASSLARLAGRIYNEQFF
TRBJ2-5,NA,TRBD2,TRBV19,TGTGCCAGTAGTATACTCGCGGGGGGCCAAGAGACCCAGTACTTC,CASSILAGGQETQYF
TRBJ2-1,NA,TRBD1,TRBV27,TGTGCCAGCAGTTCGAACCGGGACAGGGGCTCCTACAATGAGCAGTTCTTC,CASSSNRDRGSYNEQFF
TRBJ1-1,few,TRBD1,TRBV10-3,TGTGCCATCAGCTCAGGGGGCCCAGAACGGACTGAAGCTTTCTTT,CAISSGGPERTEAFF
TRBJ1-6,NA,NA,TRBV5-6,TGTGCCAGCAGCTTGAGTCCGGGGGATTCACCCCTCCACTTT,CASSLSPGDSPLHF
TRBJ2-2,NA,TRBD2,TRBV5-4,TGTGCCAGCAGCTCCGGGGGGGGCGGGGCGCCCGGGGAGCTGTTTTTT,CASSSGGGGAPGELFF
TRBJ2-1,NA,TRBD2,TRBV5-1,TGCGCCAGCAGCTTGGGGGTAGCGGGAGGTAATGAGCAGTTCTTC,CASSLGVAGGNEQFF
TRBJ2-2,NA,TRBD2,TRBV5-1,TGCGCCAGCAGCTTGGGACTAGCGGGAGGCACCGGGGAGCTGTTTTTT,CASSLGLAGGTGELFF
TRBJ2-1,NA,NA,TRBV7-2,TGTGCCAGCAGCTTGGTAGGACAGAACAATGAGCAGTTCTTC,CASSLVGQNNEQFF
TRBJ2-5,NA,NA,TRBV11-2,TGTGCCAGCATCTCTGGGGTACAGGGCCTCTACCAAGAGACCCAGTACTTC,CASISGVQGLYQETQYF
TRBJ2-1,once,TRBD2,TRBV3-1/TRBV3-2,TGTGCCAGCAGCCAGCTCAGCGGGAGAGATGGGCGTGAGCAGTTCTTC,CASSQLSGRDGREQFF
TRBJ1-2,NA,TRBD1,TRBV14,TGTGCCAGCAGCCAAGATCCGGGACAGGGGGGATTCTATGGCTACACCTTC,CASSQDPGQGGFYGYTF
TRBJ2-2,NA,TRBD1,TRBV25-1,TGTGCCAGCGGGGACAGGGGCAAGGCCGGGGAGCTGTTTTTT,CASGDRGKAGELFF
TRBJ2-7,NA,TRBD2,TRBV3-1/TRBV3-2,TGTGCCAGCAGCCAGCCGGGGGGGGTTTGGTCCTACGAGCAGTACTTC,CASSQPGGVWSYEQYF
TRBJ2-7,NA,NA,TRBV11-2,TGTGCCAGCAGCTTTGGGACTTCTACCTACGAGCAGTACTTC,CASSFGTSTYEQYF
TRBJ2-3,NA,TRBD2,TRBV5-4,TGTGCCAGCAGCTTGGGTGGCGGGAGGGCGACGGGCACAGATACGCAGTATTTT,CASSLGGGRATGTDTQYF
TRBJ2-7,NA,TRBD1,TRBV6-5,TGTGCCAGCCGGGACAGGGTGCGGGAGCAGTACTTC,CASRDRVREQYF
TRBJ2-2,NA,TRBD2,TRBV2,TGTGCCAGCAGTGGAAATCAGCGGGGTAGGACCGGGGAGCTGTTTTTT,CASSGNQRGRTGELFF
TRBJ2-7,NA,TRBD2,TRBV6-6,TGTGCCAGCAGTTACCCCGCTAGCGGTCCGCAGTACTTC,CASSYPASGPQYF
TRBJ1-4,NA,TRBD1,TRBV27,TGTGCCAGTGGGAGCAGGGGGCATAATGAAAAACTGTTTTTT,CASGSRGHNEKLFF
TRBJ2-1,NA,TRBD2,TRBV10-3,TGTGCCATCAGTGGGACTAGCGGGGGGAGAAGCTCCTACAATGAGCAGTTCTTC,CAISGTSGGRSSYNEQFF
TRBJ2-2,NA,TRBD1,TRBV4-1,TGCGCCAGCAGCCAAGATTCGAAGTGGCGGGTCCTACAGGGGATCGGGGAGCTGTTTTTT,CASSQDSKWRVLQGIGELFF
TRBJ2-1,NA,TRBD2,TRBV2,TGTGCCAGCAGTAGCGGGAAAATGGGCAATGAGCAGTTCTTC,CASSSGKMGNEQFF
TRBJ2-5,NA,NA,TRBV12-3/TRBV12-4,TGTGCCAGCAGTTTCAGAACGTCAGAGACCCAGTACTTC,CASSFRTSETQYF
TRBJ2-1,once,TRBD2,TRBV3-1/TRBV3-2,TGTGCCAGCAGCCATTCGATCGGGACTAGTGATGAGCAGTTCTTC,CASSHSIGTSDEQFF
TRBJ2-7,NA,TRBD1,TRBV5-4,TGTGCCAGCAGCTTGACAGGGGAAAACGAGCAGTACTTC,CASSLTGENEQYF
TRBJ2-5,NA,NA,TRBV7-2,TGTGCCAGCAGCTTAGCGGGGGGAGGCGGGGAGACCCAGTACTTC,CASSLAGGGGETQYF
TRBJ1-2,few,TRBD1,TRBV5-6,TGTGCCAGCGCTGCCGGGACAGGCGTTAGTGGCTACACCTTC,CASAAGTGVSGYTF
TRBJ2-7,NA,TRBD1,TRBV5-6,TGTGCCAGCAGCTTCAGGGGGACGGGTTGGGAGCAGTACTTC,CASSFRGTGWEQYF
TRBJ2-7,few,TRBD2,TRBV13,TGTGCCAGCAGCTCAGGACTAGCCGGAACCCACGAGCAGTACTTC,CASSSGLAGTHEQYF
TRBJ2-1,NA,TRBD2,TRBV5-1,TGCGCCAGCAGCCCCTTCTCTAGCGGGGGCTACAATGAGCAGTTCTTC,CASSPFSSGGYNEQFF
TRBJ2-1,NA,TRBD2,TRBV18,TGTGCCAGCTCACCACCATCCGCTAGCGGGGGGGCGTATGAGCAGTTCTTC,CASSPPSASGGAYEQFF
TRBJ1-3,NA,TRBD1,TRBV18,TGTGCCAGCTCGCCAGCCGGGACAGGGGGCCATGGAAACACCATATATTTT,CASSPAGTGGHGNTIYF
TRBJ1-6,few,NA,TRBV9,TGTGCCAGCAGCGTAGCTTGGCAGGGGTCACCCCTCCACTTT,CASSVAWQGSPLHF
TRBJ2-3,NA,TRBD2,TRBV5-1,TGCGCCAGCAGCCTAAGACTAGCGGGGGGGACAGATACGCAGTATTTT,CASSLRLAGGTDTQYF
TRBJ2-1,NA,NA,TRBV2,TGTGCCAGCAGACAGGACGGAGCCTACAATGAGCAGTTCTTC,CASRQDGAYNEQFF
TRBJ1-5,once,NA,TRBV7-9,TGTGCCAGCAGCTTAGAACTGGGGACAAGCAATCAGCCCCAGCATTTT,CASSLELGTSNQPQHF